This T cell receptor (beta chain) was retrieved from a study of blood T cell repertoires in COVID-19. Study summary: The origin of the acute and convalescent COVID-19 samples was the United States, Italy and Spain. T cells, B-cell-depleted T cells, or PBMCs supplied cDNA or gDNA.

The CDR3 sequence is 14 residues long. The V gene lost 3 bases and the J gene lost 1 base, with 6 bases spanning the gap. Germline lookup yields CDR1 LNHDA and CDR2 SQIVND (reference sequence). Authors' processing steps: Amplification with reference gene primers provided the estimates of nucleated cell counts. Sequencing used immunoSEQ multiplex PCR; TCRdb keeps in-frame clones, though not all of them. That table gives V, J and clone size, and the DNA gave D and trimming. The table has 70,000 to 85,000 clones, about 83% seen once. The rearrangement links TRBV19 to TRBJ2-2; D not certain. The sequenced material came from peripheral blood. The clonotype was recovered from a human donor in a cohort sampled during active COVID-19. This chain's CDR3 is CASSISGNTGELFF. CDR3 DNA: TGTGCCAGTAGTATTAGTGGGAACACCGGGGAGCTGTTTTTT.